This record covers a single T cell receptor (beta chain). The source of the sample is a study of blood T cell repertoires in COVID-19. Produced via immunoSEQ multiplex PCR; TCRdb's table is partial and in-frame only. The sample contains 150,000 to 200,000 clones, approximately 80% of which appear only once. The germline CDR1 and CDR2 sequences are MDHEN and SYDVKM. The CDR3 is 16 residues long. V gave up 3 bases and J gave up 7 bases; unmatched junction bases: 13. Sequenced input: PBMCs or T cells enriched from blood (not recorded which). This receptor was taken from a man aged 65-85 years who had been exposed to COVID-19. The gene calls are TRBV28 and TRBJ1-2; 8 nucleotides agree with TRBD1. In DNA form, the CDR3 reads TGTGCCAGCAGTTTGGGCAGGGGGCTAGGGTTGGGTGGCTACACCTTC. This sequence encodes CASSLGRGLGLGGYTF.